These 12 T cell receptor beta chains came from one sample sequenced in a study of tumor and adjacent non-tumor tissue in lung cancer. A modified ARM-PCR protocol with three rounds of nested PCR amplified TCRbeta. TCRdb redid the calling of the multiplex PCR reads with MiXCR, one entry per CDR3 protein. The table has 65,000 to 90,000 distinct CDR3 sequences, around 70% seen once. No cell sorting was done before RNA was extracted from the tissue. The material sequenced was lung tumor tissue. The source is a woman in her 70s with non-small cell lung cancer.

In the case of this clonotype: A much larger clone lies one base from this, so it may be a read error. The rearrangement joins TRBV20-1 to TRBJ1-2; weak D call: TRBD1 (6 bases). CDR3 length: 13 residues. Germline V lookup: CDR1 DFQATT, CDR2 SNEGSKA (reference sequence). Here the CDR3 DNA reads TGCAGTGCTAGGAAGGACAGCTTCTATGACTACACCTTC. This translates into CSARKDSFYDYTF.

This rearrangement joins TRBV4-2 to TRBJ1-2, with TRBD1 matching over 9 bases. V shed 3 bases and J 10 bases; nucleotides not matched to a gene: 12. The CDR3 runs to 15 residues. From germline, CDR1 is LGHNA and CDR2 YNFKEQ. The CDR3: CASSHKDRGSRDYTF. For the CDR3, the DNA is TGTGCCAGCAGCCACAAGGACAGGGGCTCGAGAGACTACACCTTC.

As regards this clonotype: This may stem from a read error, because a much larger clone lies one nucleotide away. This chain connects TRBV14 to TRBJ2-5; 7 nucleotides align to TRBD1. There are 17 residues in the CDR3. Germline lookup yields CDR1 SGHDN and CDR2 FVKESK. V was pared by 0 bases and J by 7 bases, with 14 bases of the junction left unmatched. The CDR3 is CASSQDLNRGLIGTQYF. CDR3 in DNA: TGTGCCAGCAGCCAAGATCTGAACAGGGGATTGATCGGGACCCAGTACTTC. Full variable domain (outside the CDR3, taken from reference TRBV14 and TRBJ2-5): EAGVTQFPSHSVIEKGQTVTLRCDPISGHDNLYWYRRVMGKEIKFLLHFVKESKQDESGMPNNRFLAERTGGTYSTLKVQPAELEDSGVYFCASSQDLNRGLIGTQYFGPGTRLLVL.

This clonotype turned up a few times. Given a much more abundant clone one base away, this may be a read error. V is TRBV28 and J is TRBJ2-1, with TRBD1 identical over 7 bases. The CDR3 extends over 15 amino acids. The V gene end was trimmed by 1 base and the J gene end by 6 bases; junction bases not matched to a gene: 6. Germline CDR1 reads MDHEN; CDR2 reads SYDVKM. In nucleotides, the CDR3 is TGTGCCAGCAGTTTATCCTACAGGGGTTGCAATGAGCAGTTCTTC. Translated: CASSLSYRGCNEQFF. Combining the CDR3 with reference TRBV28 and TRBJ2-1 gives the whole variable domain DVKVTQSSRYLVKRTGEKVFLECVQDMDHENMFWYRQDPGLGLRLIYFSYDVKMKEKGDIPEGYSVSREKKERFSLILESASTNQTSMYLCASSLSYRGCNEQFFGPGTRLTVL.

A note on this clonotype: One junction end does not reproduce the germline sequence, and a read error may be involved. The chain combines TRBV4-1 with TRBJ2-3, with 11 bases that match TRBD2. Germline V gives CDR1 MGHRA, CDR2 YSYEKL. The CDR3 length is 17 residues. Here the CDR3 reads CARSQGGVAGGADTQYF. The CDR3 coding sequence is TGCGCCAGGAGCCAAGGTGGAGTAGCGGGAGGGGCAGATACGCAGTATTTT.

This clonotype has a count of ten or more. This sequence joins TRBV10-1 and TRBJ1-6; D is unresolved. In germline, CDR1 is WNHNN, CDR2 SYGVQD (reference sequence). Trimming left V 2 bases short and J 7 bases short, with 6 bases between. The CDR3 runs 13 residues. DNA for the CDR3: TGCGCCAGCAGTGAGATCGGGAATTCACCCCTCCACTTT. Its protein is CASSEIGNSPLHF.

The chain couples TRBV20-1 to TRBJ2-1, with TRBD1 matching over 9 bases. V lost 0 bases and J lost 3; bases outside the gene matches: 6. The germline CDR1 and CDR2 sequences are DFQATT and SNEGSKA (reference sequence). The CDR3 is 16 residues long. The CDR3 reads CSAREEQGADYNEQFF. In DNA form, the CDR3 reads TGCAGTGCTAGAGAAGAACAGGGGGCGGACTACAATGAGCAGTTCTTC.

Turning to this clonotype: Since a much larger clone is just one base distant, this may be a read error. The CDR3 DNA reads TGTGCCAGCGGCTCCGGAGGGGATACGCAGTATTTT. As protein: CASGSGGDTQYF. This chain links TRBV7-9 with TRBJ2-3, with D perhaps matching TRBD2 (6 bases). The CDR3 consists of 12 residues. Trimming pared 8 bases from V and 6 bases from J, leaving 12 bases between. Germline values: CDR1 SEHNR, CDR2 FQNEAQ (reference sequence). Full variable domain (remainder filled in from reference TRBV7-9 and TRBJ2-3): DTGVSQNPRHKITKRGQNVTFRCDPISEHNRLYWYRQTLGQGPEFLTYFQNEAQLEKSRLLSDRFSAERPKGSFSTLEIQRTEQGDSAMYLCASGSGGDTQYFGPGTRLTVL.

Comment on this clonotype: The CDR3 end shows no conserved phenylalanine or tryptophan, and so a read error is likely. The limits of the CDR3 on the DNA are not certain, so only TCRdb's listed CDR3 is given. V is TRBV11-3 and J is TRBJ2-1. Germline CDR1 and CDR2: SGHNT and YENEEA. The CDR3 is 13 residues long, counting both termini. CDR3 residues: CASTLPYHNEQLI.

In the case of this clonotype: Its ends do not fully match the called genes, so a read error is possible. J is TRBJ2-2 and V is TRBV6-2 or TRBV6-3, with 11 bases fitting TRBD2. The germline V gene encodes CDR1 MNHEY and CDR2 SVGEGT. The CDR3 has 18 residues. In nucleotides, the CDR3 is TGTGCCAGAAGTCAACACCCGGGACTAGCGGAAAATACCGGGGAGCTTTTTTTT. Translating it yields CARSQHPGLAENTGELFF.

The rearrangement joins TRBV7-6 to TRBJ1-1; D gene uncertain. Germline loops: CDR1 SGHVS, CDR2 FNYEAQ. This CDR3 comprises 17 residues. The V end lost 2 bases, the J end lost 0 bases, and 16 bases lay between the germline ends. The chain's CDR3 is CASSLRPELSMNTEAFF. CDR3 DNA: TGTGCCAGCAGCTTAAGGCCAGAACTTTCCATGAACACTGAAGCTTTCTTT.

The CDR3 spells CASSSAGVHLDTQYF. The CDR3 coding sequence is TGTGCCAGCAGTTCAGCGGGAGTCCACCTAGATACGCAGTATTTT. The chain couples TRBV12-3 or TRBV12-4 to TRBJ2-3, with TRBD2 matching 8 bases. With 4 bases clipped from V and 5 bases from J, the junction kept 8 bases outside the gene matches. The CDR3 runs 15 residues.